The clone carrying this T cell receptor beta chain occurred once. The data were taken from a study of technical replicates of blood from several donors. Profiled with immunoSEQ multiplex PCR; TCRdb holds only in-frame clones, not every one. The table lists over 90,000 clones, 95% of them singletons. The CDR3 runs 12 residues. V lost 2 bases to trimming and J lost 8 bases, with 8 bases between them. In germline, CDR1 is MDHEN, CDR2 SYDVKM. Sequencing used T cells isolated from PBMCs. The clonotype comes from a human donor in good health. The V call is TRBV28, the J call TRBJ2-3; D remains ambiguous. The CDR3, as DNA: TGTGCCAGCAGTTTAGATCTAGGTACGCAGTATTTT. This translates into CASSLDLGTQYF.